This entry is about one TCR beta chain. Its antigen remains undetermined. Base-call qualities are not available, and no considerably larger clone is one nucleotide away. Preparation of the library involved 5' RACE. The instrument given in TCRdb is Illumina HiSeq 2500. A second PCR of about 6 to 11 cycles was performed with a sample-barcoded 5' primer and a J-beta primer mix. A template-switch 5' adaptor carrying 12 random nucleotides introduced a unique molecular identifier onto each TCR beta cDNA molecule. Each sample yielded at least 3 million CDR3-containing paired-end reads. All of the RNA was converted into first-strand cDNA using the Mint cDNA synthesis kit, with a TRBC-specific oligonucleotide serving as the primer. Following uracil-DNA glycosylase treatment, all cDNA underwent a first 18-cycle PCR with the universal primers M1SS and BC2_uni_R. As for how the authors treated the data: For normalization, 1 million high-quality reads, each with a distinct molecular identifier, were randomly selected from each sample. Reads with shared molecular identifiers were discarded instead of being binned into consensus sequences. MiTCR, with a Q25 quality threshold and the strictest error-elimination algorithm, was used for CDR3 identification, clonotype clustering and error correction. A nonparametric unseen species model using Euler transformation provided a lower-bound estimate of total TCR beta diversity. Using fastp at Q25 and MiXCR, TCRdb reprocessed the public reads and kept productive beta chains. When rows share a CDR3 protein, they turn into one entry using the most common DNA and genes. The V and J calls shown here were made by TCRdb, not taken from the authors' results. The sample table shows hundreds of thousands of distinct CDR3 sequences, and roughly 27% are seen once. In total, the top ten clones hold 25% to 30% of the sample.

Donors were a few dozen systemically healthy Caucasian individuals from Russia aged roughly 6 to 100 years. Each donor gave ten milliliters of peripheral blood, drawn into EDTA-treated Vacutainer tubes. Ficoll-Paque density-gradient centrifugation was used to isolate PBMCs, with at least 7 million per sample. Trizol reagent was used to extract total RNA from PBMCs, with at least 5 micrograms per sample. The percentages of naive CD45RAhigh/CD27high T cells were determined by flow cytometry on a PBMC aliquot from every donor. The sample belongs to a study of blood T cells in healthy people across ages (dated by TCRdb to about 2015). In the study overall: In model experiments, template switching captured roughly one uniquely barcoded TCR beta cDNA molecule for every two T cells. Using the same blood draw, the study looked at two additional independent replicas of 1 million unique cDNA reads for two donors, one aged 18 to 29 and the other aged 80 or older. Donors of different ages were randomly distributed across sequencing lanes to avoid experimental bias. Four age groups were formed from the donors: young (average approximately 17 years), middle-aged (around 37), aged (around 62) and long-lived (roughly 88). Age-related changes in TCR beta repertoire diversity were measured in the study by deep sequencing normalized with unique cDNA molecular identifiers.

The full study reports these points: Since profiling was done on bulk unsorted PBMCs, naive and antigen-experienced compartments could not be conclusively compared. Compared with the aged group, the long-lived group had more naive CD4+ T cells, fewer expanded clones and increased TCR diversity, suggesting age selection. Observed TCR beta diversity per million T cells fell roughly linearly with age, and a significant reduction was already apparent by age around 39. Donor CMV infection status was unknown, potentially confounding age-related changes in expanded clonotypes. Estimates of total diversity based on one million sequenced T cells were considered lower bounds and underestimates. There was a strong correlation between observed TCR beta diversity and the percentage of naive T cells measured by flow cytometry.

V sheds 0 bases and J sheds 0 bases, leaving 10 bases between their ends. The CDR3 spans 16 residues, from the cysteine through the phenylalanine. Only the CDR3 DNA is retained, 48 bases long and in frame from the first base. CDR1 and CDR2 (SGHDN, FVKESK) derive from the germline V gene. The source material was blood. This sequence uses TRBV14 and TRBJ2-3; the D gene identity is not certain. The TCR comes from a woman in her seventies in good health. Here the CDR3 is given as CASSQDFGASTDTQYF. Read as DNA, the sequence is TGTGCCAGCAGCCAAGATTTCGGTGCTAGCACAGATACGCAGTATTTT.